The entry that follows covers one T cell receptor (beta chain) sequence. This sample was taken from a study of long-term antiretroviral therapy in people with HIV. The CDR3 is 17 amino acids. Germline-derived CDR1 and CDR2 are MDHEN and SYDVKM. J gave up 1 base and V 5 bases, and 7 bases lay outside the gene matches. The libraries were made with immunoSEQ v3.0 at survey level. Sequenced by immunoSEQ multiplex PCR; TCRdb stores in-frame clones only, minus some. The data show tens of thousands of clones, 83% seen once. V and J are TRBV28 and TRBJ2-2; 10 positions agree with TRBD2. Sample: unsorted PBMCs, taken 0.4 years before starting antiretroviral therapy. The clonotype comes from a young man with HIV. The CDR3 nucleotides are TGTGCCAGCAGTCGCCCCACTAGCGGGAAGAACACCGGGGAGCTGTTTTTT. It encodes CASSRPTSGKNTGELFF.